Listed here are 14 T cell receptor beta chains from one sample, sequenced in a study of CD8 T cells in ankylosing spondylitis (dated by TCRdb to 2015 to 2018). To prepare the library, 5' RACE was applied. The instrument given in TCRdb is Illumina HiSeq 2500. TCRdb reprocessing: public reads trimmed at Q25 with fastp, clones called with MiXCR, in-frame beta chains kept. Every CDR3 protein is listed once, alongside the most common genes and DNA of its rows. The sample table records a few hundred thousand distinct CDR3 sequences; more than 20% of these occur just once. Together, the top ten hold roughly 0.6% of the sample. Sequencing was performed on blood, either unsorted or a sorted T cell fraction (not recorded which). The receptor source for this set is a male donor with ankylosing spondylitis or in good health (not recorded which).

This clonotype was seen just once. The chain recombines TRBV28 with TRBJ1-6; a weak D match, TRBD1 (6 bases). From germline, CDR1 is MDHEN and CDR2 SYDVKM. The length of the CDR3 is 15 residues. V lost 5 bases to trimming and J lost 6 bases, with 14 bases between them. CDR3 in DNA: TGTGCCAGCAGTCGTATCTCCAGGGGTAATTCACCCCTCCACTTT. This translates into CASSRISRGNSPLHF. Drawing the rest from reference TRBV28 and TRBJ1-6, the complete variable domain is DVKVTQSSRYLVKRTGEKVFLECVQDMDHENMFWYRQDPGLGLRLIYFSYDVKMKEKGDIPEGYSVSREKKERFSLILESASTNQTSMYLCASSRISRGNSPLHFGNGTRLTVT.

This chain links TRBV6-1 with TRBJ2-2; tentative D call: TRBD2 (7 bases). Germline V lookup: CDR1 MNHNS, CDR2 SASEGT. The CDR3 runs to 15 residues. V was pared by 5 bases and J by 9 bases, with 19 bases between. The CDR3 loop is CASSPARGGNRELFF. The CDR3 DNA sequence: TGTGCCAGCAGTCCCGCTAGGGGGGGGAATCGGGAGCTGTTTTTT.

The rearrangement joins TRBV5-1 to TRBJ2-5; D might be TRBD1 or TRBD2, each matching 6 bases. Looked up from germline, CDR1 is SGHRS and CDR2 is YFSETQ. V was shortened by 0 bases and J by 4 bases, with 13 bases between the two germline ends. The CDR3 extends over 15 amino acids. The CDR3 here is CASSLEGGPRETQYF. The CDR3, as DNA: TGCGCCAGCAGCTTGGAGGGGGGTCCCCGAGAGACCCAGTACTTC.

The V and J genes are TRBV3-1 and TRBJ2-3; possible D gene TRBD2, 5 bases. V dropped 3 bases and J dropped 5 bases, with 6 bases sitting between them. Germline values: CDR1 LGHDT, CDR2 YNNKEL (reference sequence). This CDR3 spans 12 amino acids. CDR3 DNA: TGTGCCAGCAGCCACGGGAAAGATACGCAGTATTTT. It yields the protein CASSHGKDTQYF.

This clonotype has at least ten counts. The rearrangement joins TRBV12-3 or TRBV12-4 to TRBJ2-5; D gene ambiguous. V was clipped by 5 bases and J by 5 bases, with 15 bases between them. The CDR3 contains 14 residues. CDR3 nucleotide sequence: TGTGCCAGCAGTCTACCGGCCACCCCGGAGACCCAGTACTTC. Its translation is CASSLPATPETQYF.

The chain couples TRBV20-1 to TRBJ2-1; 8 bases are shared with TRBD1. With 3 bases clipped from V and 5 bases from J, the junction kept 9 bases outside the gene matches. CDR1 and CDR2 (germline): DFQATT, SNEGSKA (reference sequence). This CDR3 comprises 15 residues. DNA of the CDR3: TGCAGTGCTAGGGGAGGACAGGGAATCCACAATGAGCAGTTCTTC. Translated: CSARGGQGIHNEQFF.

This clonotype has only a few counts. This chain joins TRBV7-8 and TRBJ1-2; 8 positions agree with TRBD1. The V gene end was trimmed by 4 bases and the J gene end by 6 bases; junction bases not matched to a gene: 10. This CDR3 has 15 residues. From germline, CDR1 is SGHVS and CDR2 FQNEAQ. This CDR3 is CASSSPTGVGDGYTF. The CDR3 nucleotides read TGTGCCAGCAGCTCACCGACAGGGGTAGGGGATGGCTACACCTTC.

The chain combines TRBV20-1 with TRBJ2-5; 11 bases align to TRBD2. Germline V gene sequence: CDR1 DFQATT, CDR2 SNEGSKA (reference sequence). The CDR3 runs 17 residues. The junction had 17 bases not matched to a gene; V was cut back by 6 bases and J by 5 bases. The CDR3: CSAIESSGGPGLETQYF. The CDR3 DNA reads TGCAGTGCCATTGAATCTAGCGGGGGGCCGGGGTTGGAGACCCAGTACTTC.

This clonotype was counted many times. CDR3 amino acids: CSVGGLAANEQFF. DNA of the CDR3: TGCAGCGTGGGGGGACTAGCGGCCAATGAGCAGTTCTTC. The chain has TRBV29-1 and TRBJ2-1; 11 bases are shared with TRBD2. Unmatched junction bases numbered 4, after V lost 6 bases and J lost 6 bases. From germline, CDR1 is SQVTM and CDR2 ANQGSEA. The CDR3 spans 13 residues.

This clonotype was counted at least ten times. The chain joins TRBV10-1 to TRBJ2-2; TRBD2 matches 7 bases. The CDR3 has 16 amino acids. V lost 0 bases and J lost 4; bases outside the gene matches: 5. The germline V gene has CDR1 WNHNN and CDR2 SYGVQD (reference sequence). The CDR3 DNA sequence: TGCGCCAGCAGTGAGTCGGGGGGGGGTATCACCGGGGAGCTGTTTTTT. Amino acids: CASSESGGGITGELFF.

This clonotype appeared a few times. The chain carries TRBV10-3 and TRBJ2-3; D unresolved. The CDR3 is made up of 13 amino acids. Germline CDR1 ENHRY, CDR2 SYGVKD. V was trimmed by 4 bases and J by 2 bases, leaving 7 bases between them. The CDR3 spells CAISVSNTDTQYF. The DNA for the CDR3 is TGTGCCATCAGTGTATCAAACACAGATACGCAGTATTTT.

This clonotype has at least ten counts. This rearrangement joins TRBV6-5 to TRBJ2-3; D not resolved. Between the trimmed V and J ends, which lost 6 bases and 8 bases, there was a span of 30 bases. Germline lookup yields CDR1 MNHEY and CDR2 SVGAGI. CDR3 length: 18 residues. The CDR3 spells CASRLSPPSPRLRGTQYF. CDR3 bases: TGTGCCAGCAGATTATCGCCCCCTTCCCCTCGCCTCCGCGGTACGCAGTATTTT.

This clonotype was recorded many times. V and J are TRBV20-1 and TRBJ2-7; D remains unclear. The CDR3 runs 11 residues. Germline CDR1 is DFQATT and CDR2 is SNEGSKA (reference sequence). V was clipped by 4 bases and J by 4 bases, with 8 bases between them. The DNA for the CDR3 is TGCAGTGCTACGGAGAGGTACGAGCAGTACTTC. This encodes CSATERYEQYF.

A few counts support this clonotype. The chain is built from TRBV20-1 and TRBJ2-2; TRBD1 aligns across 8 bases. The germline gives CDR1 DFQATT, CDR2 SNEGSKA (reference sequence). This CDR3 is 15 amino acids long. V lost 0 bases to trimming and J lost 7 bases; unmatched junction nucleotides: 7. The CDR3 DNA is TGCAGTGCTAGAGAGGATACAGGGGGGAGCGGGGAGCTGTTTTTT. Translation gives CSAREDTGGSGELFF.